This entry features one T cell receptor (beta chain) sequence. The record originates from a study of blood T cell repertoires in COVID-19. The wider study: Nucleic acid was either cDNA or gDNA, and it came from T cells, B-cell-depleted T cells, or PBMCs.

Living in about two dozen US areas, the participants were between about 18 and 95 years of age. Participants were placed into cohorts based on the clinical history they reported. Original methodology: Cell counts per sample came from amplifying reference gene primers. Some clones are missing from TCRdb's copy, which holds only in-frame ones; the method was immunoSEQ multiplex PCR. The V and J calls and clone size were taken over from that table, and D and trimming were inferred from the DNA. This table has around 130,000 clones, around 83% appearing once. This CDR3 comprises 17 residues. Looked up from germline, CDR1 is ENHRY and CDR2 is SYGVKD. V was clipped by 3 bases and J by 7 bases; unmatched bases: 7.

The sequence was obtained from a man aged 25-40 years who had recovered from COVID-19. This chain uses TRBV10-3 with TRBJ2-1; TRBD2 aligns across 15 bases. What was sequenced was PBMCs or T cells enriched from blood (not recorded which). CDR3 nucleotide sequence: TGTGCCATCAGTGACGGACTAGCGGGAGGGGGGCTTAATGAGCAGTTCTTC. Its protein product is CAISDGLAGGGLNEQFF.